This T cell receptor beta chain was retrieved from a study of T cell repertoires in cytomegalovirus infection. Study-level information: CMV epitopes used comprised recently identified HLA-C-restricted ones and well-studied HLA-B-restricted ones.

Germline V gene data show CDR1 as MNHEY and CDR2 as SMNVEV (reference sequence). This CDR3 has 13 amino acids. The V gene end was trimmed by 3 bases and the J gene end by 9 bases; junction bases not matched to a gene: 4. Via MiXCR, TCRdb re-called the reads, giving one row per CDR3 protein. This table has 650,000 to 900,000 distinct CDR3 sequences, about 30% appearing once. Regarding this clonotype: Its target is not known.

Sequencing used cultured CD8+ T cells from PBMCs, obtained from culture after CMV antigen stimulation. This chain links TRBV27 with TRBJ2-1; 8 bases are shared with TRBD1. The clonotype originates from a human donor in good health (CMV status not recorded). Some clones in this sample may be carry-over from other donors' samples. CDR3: CASSLTGVVEQFF. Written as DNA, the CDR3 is TGTGCCAGCAGTTTGACAGGGGTGGTTGAGCAGTTCTTC.